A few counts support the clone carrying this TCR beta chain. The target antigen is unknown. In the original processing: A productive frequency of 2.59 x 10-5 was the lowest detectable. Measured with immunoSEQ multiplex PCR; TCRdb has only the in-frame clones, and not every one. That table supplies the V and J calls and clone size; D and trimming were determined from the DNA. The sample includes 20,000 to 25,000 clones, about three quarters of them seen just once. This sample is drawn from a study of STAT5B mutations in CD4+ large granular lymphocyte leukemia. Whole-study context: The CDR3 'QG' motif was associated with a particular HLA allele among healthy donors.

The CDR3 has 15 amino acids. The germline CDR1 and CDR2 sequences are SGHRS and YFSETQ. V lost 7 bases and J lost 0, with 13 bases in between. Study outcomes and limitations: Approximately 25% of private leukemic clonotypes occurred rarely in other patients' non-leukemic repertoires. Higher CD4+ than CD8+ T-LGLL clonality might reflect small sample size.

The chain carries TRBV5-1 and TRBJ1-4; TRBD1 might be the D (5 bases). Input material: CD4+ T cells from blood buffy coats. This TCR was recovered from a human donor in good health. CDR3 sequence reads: CASRETVATNEKLFF. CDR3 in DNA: TGCGCCAGCCGCGAGACAGTTGCAACTAATGAAAAACTGTTTTTT. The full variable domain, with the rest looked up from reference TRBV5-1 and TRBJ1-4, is KAGVTQTPRYLIKTRGQQVTLSCSPISGHRSVSWYQQTPGQGLQFLFEYFSETQRNKGNFPGRFSGRQFSNSRSEMNVSTLELGDSALYLCASRETVATNEKLFFGSGTQLSVL.